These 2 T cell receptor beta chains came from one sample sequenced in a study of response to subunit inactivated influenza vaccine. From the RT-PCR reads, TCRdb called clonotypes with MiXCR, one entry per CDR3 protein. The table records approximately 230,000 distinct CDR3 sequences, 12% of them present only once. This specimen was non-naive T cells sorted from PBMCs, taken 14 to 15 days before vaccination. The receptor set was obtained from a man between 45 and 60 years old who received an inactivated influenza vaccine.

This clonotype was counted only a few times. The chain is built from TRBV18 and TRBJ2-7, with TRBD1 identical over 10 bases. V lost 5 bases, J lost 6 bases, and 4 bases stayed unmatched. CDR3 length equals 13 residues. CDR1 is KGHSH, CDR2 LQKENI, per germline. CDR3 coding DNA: TGTGCCAGCTCATCGGACAGGGGGGCCGAGCAGTACTTC. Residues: CASSSDRGAEQYF.

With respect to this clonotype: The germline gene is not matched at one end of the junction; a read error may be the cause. The CDR3 DNA reads as TGTGCCACCAGCAAGCAGGTCCCTTGGACAGGGGTGGTTAATGAGCAGTTCTTC. This sequence encodes CATSKQVPWTGVVNEQFF. The V call is TRBV3-1, the J call TRBJ2-1; the match to TRBD1 covers 9 bases. CDR3 length equals 18 residues. Germline V gene data show CDR1 as LGHDT and CDR2 as YNNKEL (reference sequence).